The 26 T cell receptor beta chains below all came from one sample that was sequenced in a study of regulatory T cells in long-lasting Graves disease. With iRepertoire HTBI primers and Arm-PCR of CDR3 regions, TCR beta libraries were built. TCRdb reanalysed the multiplex PCR reads using MiXCR and keeps one entry per CDR3 protein. Of 400,000 to 450,000 distinct CDR3 sequences in the sample, about a sixth were seen once. The sample's time point: newly diagnosed GD, antithyroid drugs for less than 3 months. There was RNA extracted from PBMCs, and the TCR library was made from it. The same data also contributed to another study, on T cells in Graves' hyperthyroidism and ophthalmopathy.

This material consisted of peripheral blood mononuclear cells (PBMCs), taken at new diagnosis, from a patient treated with antithyroid drugs. These receptors were obtained from a woman aged 25 to 39 with Graves disease.

This clonotype was observed at least ten times. DNA for the CDR3: TGCAGTGCAGGTGGTGGTAGCAATCAGCCCCAGCATTTT. It codes for CSAGGGSNQPQHF. The V and J genes are TRBV20-1 and TRBJ1-5; D remains ambiguous. The CDR3 covers 13 residues. The germline V and J ends were trimmed by 6 bases and 0 bases, with 9 bases remaining between them. Per the germline V gene, CDR1 is DFQATT and CDR2 is SNEGSKA (reference sequence).

A few counts support this clonotype. The gene calls are TRBV20-1 and TRBJ2-7; tentatively, D is TRBD2 (5 bases). Germline CDR1 DFQATT, CDR2 SNEGSKA (reference sequence). CDR3 length: 15 amino acids. The germline V and J ends were trimmed by 6 bases and 0 bases, with 18 bases remaining between them. DNA for the CDR3: TGCAGTGCGATCAGACTACCCCTGAGCTCCTACGAGCAGTACTTC. It encodes CSAIRLPLSSYEQYF.

At least ten counts were recorded for this clonotype. The chain uses TRBV5-1 and TRBJ2-7, with D unresolved. The CDR3 runs to 11 residues. Germline CDR1 and CDR2: SGHRS and YFSETQ. The ends were cut back, 2 bases at V and 6 bases at J, with 6 bases in the middle. CDR3 coding DNA: TGCGCCAGCAGCTTATACCGCGAGCAGTACTTC. Translating it yields CASSLYREQYF. Supplemented by reference TRBV5-1 and TRBJ2-7, the full variable domain reads KAGVTQTPRYLIKTRGQQVTLSCSPISGHRSVSWYQQTPGQGLQFLFEYFSETQRNKGNFPGRFSGRQFSNSRSEMNVSTLELGDSALYLCASSLYREQYFGPGTRLTVT.

This clonotype was seen ten or more times. The rearrangement links TRBV27 to TRBJ1-4; D ambiguous. The V and J ends lost 5 bases and 5 bases respectively, with 15 bases between them. Per the germline V gene, CDR1 is MNHEY and CDR2 is SMNVEV (reference sequence). The CDR3 has 15 residues. The CDR3 DNA is TGTGCCAGCAGTACTCAATCCCAATTGAATGAAAAACTGTTTTTT. Amino acids: CASSTQSQLNEKLFF.

This clonotype came up many times. V is TRBV4-1 and J is TRBJ2-2; TRBD2 matches at 10 bases. V was clipped by 1 base and J by 6 bases; unmatched bases: 14. This CDR3 region has 19 residues. Germline V CDR1 and CDR2: MGHRA, YSYEKL. The DNA for the CDR3 is TGCGCCAGCAGCCAAGTCTCTAGCGGGAGTTTTAGGACGGCCGGGGAGCTGTTTTTT. It is translated as CASSQVSSGSFRTAGELFF.

This clonotype showed up many times. The J gene is TRBJ2-1, the V gene TRBV4-1; weak D call: TRBD1 (6 bases). CDR1 and CDR2 (germline): MGHRA, YSYEKL. V was trimmed by 4 bases and J by 6 bases, leaving 19 bases between them. The CDR3 has 16 amino acids. This CDR3 is CASSPVNRAVGNEQFF. CDR3 in DNA: TGCGCCAGCAGCCCCGTAAACAGGGCAGTGGGCAATGAGCAGTTCTTC.

In this sample, this clonotype turned up a few times. The chain links TRBV4-3 to TRBJ1-2; 9 nucleotides line up with TRBD1. The CDR3 has 16 amino acids. Germline V gives CDR1 LGHNA, CDR2 YSLEER. The V gene end was trimmed by 1 base and the J gene end by 4 bases; junction bases not matched to a gene: 7. The CDR3 region is CASSQVPGTGSYGYTF. The CDR3 nucleotides are TGCGCCAGCAGCCAAGTTCCTGGGACAGGGAGCTATGGCTACACCTTC.

The rearrangement links TRBV7-9 to TRBJ1-2, with unresolved D. Trimming cost V 2 bases and J 8 bases, with 18 bases left between them. The length of the CDR3 is 15 residues. CDR1 is SEHNR, CDR2 FQNEAQ, per germline (reference sequence). As DNA, the CDR3 is TGTGCCAGCAGCTTAAGTTCCTGGCGGGGTAAGGGCTACACCTTC. Encoded protein: CASSLSSWRGKGYTF.

The rearrangement links TRBV19 to TRBJ2-1; 8 nucleotides agree with TRBD2. CDR3 length: 13 residues. The germline V gene has CDR1 LNHDA and CDR2 SQIVND (reference sequence). Germline trimming cut 3 bases from V and 7 bases from J; bases unmatched to any gene: 2. The CDR3 spells CASSMTSANEQFF. Written as DNA, the CDR3 is TGTGCCAGTAGTATGACTAGCGCGAATGAGCAGTTCTTC.

The chain links TRBV29-1 to TRBJ2-2; TRBD2 aligns across 8 bases. The CDR3 length is 16 residues. Trimming cost V 5 bases and J 1 base; bases outside gene matches: 9. Germline loops: CDR1 SQVTM, CDR2 ANQGSEA. The CDR3 loop reads CSVPSGGPENTGELFF. In DNA form, the CDR3 reads TGCAGCGTTCCCTCGGGGGGGCCGGAGAACACCGGGGAGCTGTTTTTT.

This chain joins TRBV10-3 and TRBJ1-4, with a weak D call TRBD1 (5 bases). This CDR3 has 16 amino acids. With 3 bases removed from V and 8 bases from J, the gap between germline ends came to 19 bases. Germline CDR1 reads ENHRY; CDR2 reads SYGVKD. CDR3 nucleotides: TGTGCCATCAGTGACCTAATGGGGCAGGGTTTGGAAAAACTGTTTTTT. Protein product: CAISDLMGQGLEKLFF.

The chain has TRBV6-2 or TRBV6-3 and TRBJ2-1; D might be TRBD2 (5 bases). The V end lost 2 bases, the J end lost 6 bases, and 17 bases lay between the germline ends. There are 16 residues in the CDR3. Per the germline V gene, CDR1 is MNHEY and CDR2 is SVGEGT. CDR3 DNA: TGTGCCAGCAGTTACGGGAAGGGAGTCGGCACCAATGAGCAGTTCTTC. Translating gives CASSYGKGVGTNEQFF.

This clonotype was detected many times. The chain has TRBV20-1 and TRBJ2-1; D uncertain. The germline V gene has CDR1 DFQATT and CDR2 SNEGSKA (reference sequence). V was pared by 1 base and J by 9 bases, with 13 bases between. The CDR3 has 13 residues. CDR3 loop: CSARGTRSSEQFF. Written as DNA, the CDR3 is TGCAGTGCTAGAGGCACACGGAGCTCTGAGCAGTTCTTC.

This clonotype was found a few times. Possible read error: a much larger clone is one base away. The chain recombines TRBV12-3 or TRBV12-4 with TRBJ2-1; D not resolved. The CDR3 has 12 amino acids. The DNA of the CDR3 is TGTGCCAGCATCTCGGACCTCAATGAGCAGCTCTTC. As protein: CASISDLNEQLF.

This clonotype was detected ten times or more. The chain uses TRBV5-1 and TRBJ1-2; a possible D gene is TRBD1 (6 bases). The V gene's germline CDR1 is SGHRS and CDR2 YFSETQ. The V end lost 0 bases, the J end lost 6 bases, and 15 bases lay between the germline ends. The CDR3 extends over 15 amino acids. The CDR3 spells CASSLGGGRGDGYTF. CDR3 nucleotide sequence: TGCGCCAGCAGCTTGGGCGGGGGGCGCGGCGATGGCTACACCTTC.

This clonotype was seen repeatedly, ten times or more. V is TRBV2 and J is TRBJ2-7; D remains ambiguous. Germline V gives CDR1 SNHLY, CDR2 FYNNEI. V shed 4 bases and J shed 12 bases, with 16 bases lying between them. The CDR3 sequence is 12 residues long. CDR3 nucleotides: TGTGCCAGCAGTGGGGGAAGCCACGGGCGGTACTTC. Translating gives CASSGGSHGRYF. The full variable domain, completed using reference TRBV2 and TRBJ2-7, is EPEVTQTPSHQVTQMGQEVILRCVPISNHLYFYWYRQILGQKVEFLVSFYNNEISEKSEIFDDQFSVERPDGSNFTLKIRSTKLEDSAMYFCASSGGSHGRYFGPGTRLTVT.

This clonotype was seen repeatedly, ten times or more. The chain uses TRBV27 and TRBJ2-7, with D perhaps assigned TRBD1 or TRBD2 (6 bases each). V lost 4 bases and J 5 bases, leaving 12 bases between the germline ends. The CDR3 contains 13 residues. Looked up from germline, CDR1 is MNHEY and CDR2 is SMNVEV (reference sequence). The CDR3 region has the DNA TGTGCCAGCAGTTACCGGGGGCGCAACGAGCAGTACTTC. Amino acid sequence: CASSYRGRNEQYF.

There are many counts of this clonotype. V and J are TRBV9 and TRBJ2-2; 9 bases fit TRBD2. Germline V CDR1 and CDR2: SGDLS, YYNGEE. The junction had 8 bases not matched to a gene; V was cut back by 0 bases and J by 5 bases. The CDR3 loop spans 17 amino acids. As DNA, the CDR3 is TGTGCCAGCAGCGTAGACCTTGTAGCGGGAGTTACCGGGGAGCTGTTTTTT. Translated: CASSVDLVAGVTGELFF.

This clonotype was found many times. CDR3 DNA: TGTGCCAGCAGTTACGGCTTTTACAGGGGCGAGACCCAGTACTTC. It yields the protein CASSYGFYRGETQYF. The chain has TRBV27 and TRBJ2-5, with 7 nucleotides matching TRBD1. The CDR3 sequence is 15 residues long. CDR1 and CDR2 (germline): MNHEY, SMNVEV (reference sequence). V lost 4 bases, J lost 5 bases, and 10 bases stayed unmatched.

The rearrangement joins TRBV7-8 to TRBJ2-1, with TRBD2 identical over 9 bases. V lost 5 bases, J lost 3 bases, and 8 bases stayed unmatched. The CDR3 length is 16 residues. The germline gives CDR1 SGHVS, CDR2 FQNEAQ. The chain's CDR3 is CASSPSRTSVYNEQFF. The DNA of the CDR3 is TGTGCCAGCAGCCCCTCTAGGACTAGCGTCTACAATGAGCAGTTCTTC.

The sample holds many counts of this clonotype. The junction shows a germline mismatch at one end, possibly a read error. The rearrangement joins TRBV5-1 to TRBJ1-1, with TRBD1 matching 9 bases. The CDR3 length is 15 residues. Per germline, CDR1 SGHRS and CDR2 YFSETQ. CDR3: CASSSSGQGFAEAFF. The DNA for the CDR3 is TGTGCCAGCAGCTCCTCGGGACAGGGCTTTGCTGAAGCTTTCTTT.

The V gene is TRBV9, the J gene TRBJ1-2, with D unresolved. Germline V CDR1 and CDR2: SGDLS, YYNGEE. This CDR3 is 13 amino acids long. Trimming cost V 3 bases and J 10 bases, with 16 bases left between them. This chain's CDR3 is CASSGTHFSDYTF. CDR3 coding DNA: TGTGCCAGCAGCGGGACCCATTTTTCTGACTACACCTTC.

This clonotype was counted a few times. A read error may explain this, as a much larger clone is one base away. The J gene is TRBJ2-5, the V gene TRBV28; D tentatively fits TRBD1 or TRBD2 (6 bases each). The V and J ends lost 6 bases and 3 bases respectively, with 20 bases between them. The germline V gene encodes CDR1 MDHEN and CDR2 SYDVKM. The CDR3 contains 16 residues. The CDR3 region has the DNA TGTGCCAGCAGCCGAACCTCATCAGGGGAGGAAGAGACCCAGTACTTC. This sequence encodes CASSRTSSGEEETQYF.

This sequence joins TRBV2 and TRBJ2-7; TRBD1 agrees at 9 bases. The germline gives CDR1 SNHLY, CDR2 FYNNEI. The CDR3 sequence is 14 residues long. Unmatched junction bases numbered 11, after V lost 9 bases and J lost 5 bases. The CDR3 protein is CASSRDREFDEQYF. The CDR3 DNA sequence: TGTGCCAGTTCCCGGGACAGGGAATTTGACGAGCAGTACTTC.

In this sample, this clonotype turned up many times. This chain connects TRBV27 to TRBJ1-4; 10 positions agree with TRBD1. The CDR3 covers 14 residues. Looked up from germline, CDR1 is MNHEY and CDR2 is SMNVEV (reference sequence). V gave up 5 bases and J gave up 8 bases; unmatched junction bases: 5. CDR3 amino acids: CASSPGQGWEKLFF. CDR3 DNA sequence: TGTGCCAGCAGTCCGGGACAGGGGTGGGAAAAACTGTTTTTT.

In this sample, this clonotype turned up a few times. The V call is TRBV28, the J call TRBJ2-1; maybe TRBD1 (5 bases). Trimming cost V 4 bases and J 7 bases, with 17 bases left between them. The V gene's germline CDR1 is MDHEN and CDR2 SYDVKM. The CDR3 is 15 amino acids. CDR3 in amino acids: CASSSRVLYGNEQFF. CDR3 nucleotide sequence: TGTGCCAGCAGTTCCAGGGTGTTATATGGGAATGAGCAGTTCTTC. The whole variable domain, filled in from reference TRBV28 and TRBJ2-1, reads DVKVTQSSRYLVKRTGEKVFLECVQDMDHENMFWYRQDPGLGLRLIYFSYDVKMKEKGDIPEGYSVSREKKERFSLILESASTNQTSMYLCASSSRVLYGNEQFFGPGTRLTVL.